This T cell receptor beta chain stems from a study of cytomegalovirus exposure and HLA in healthy donors. Study outcomes and limitations: Another analysis was done later, and it associated more than 15,000 TCR beta sequences with HLA alleles at 0.05 false discovery rate. Clonal expansion was found to be greater in HLA-associated TCR beta chains than in equally common others in a later analysis.

A remark on this clone: No antigen is known for it.

Amplification used 60 Vbeta primers and 13 Jbeta primers. Clones were read by immunoSEQ multiplex PCR, and TCRdb kept only the in-frame ones, dropping some. Of roughly 190,000 clones in the sample, over 75% were seen once. The germline CDR1 and CDR2 sequences are PRHDT and FYEKMQ (reference sequence). Trimming pared 0 bases from V and 3 bases from J, leaving 6 bases between. The CDR3 length is 14 residues. The sequencing sample was made of PBMCs. The chain is built from TRBV13 and TRBJ1-5; D may be TRBD1 (5 bases). The TCR comes from a female donor in good health and CMV-seronegative. The chain's CDR3 is CASSLGDNNQPQHF. Here the CDR3 DNA reads TGTGCCAGCAGCTTAGGGGACAACAATCAGCCCCAGCATTTT.